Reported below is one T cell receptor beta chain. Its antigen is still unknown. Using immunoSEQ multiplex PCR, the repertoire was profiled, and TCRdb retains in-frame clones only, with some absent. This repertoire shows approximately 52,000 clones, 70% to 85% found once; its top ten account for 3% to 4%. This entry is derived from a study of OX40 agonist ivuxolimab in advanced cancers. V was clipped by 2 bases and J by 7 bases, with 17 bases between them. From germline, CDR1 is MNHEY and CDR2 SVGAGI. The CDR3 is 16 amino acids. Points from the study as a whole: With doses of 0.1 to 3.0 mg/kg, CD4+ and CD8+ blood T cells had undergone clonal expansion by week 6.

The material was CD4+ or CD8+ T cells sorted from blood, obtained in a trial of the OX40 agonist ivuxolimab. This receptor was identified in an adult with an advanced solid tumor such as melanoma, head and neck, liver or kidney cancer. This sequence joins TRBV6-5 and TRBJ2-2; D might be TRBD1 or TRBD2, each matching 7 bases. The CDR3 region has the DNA TGTGCCAGCAGTTACAGGGGGAGGGGGCAGGGCGGGGAGCTGTTTTTT. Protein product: CASSYRGRGQGGELFF.